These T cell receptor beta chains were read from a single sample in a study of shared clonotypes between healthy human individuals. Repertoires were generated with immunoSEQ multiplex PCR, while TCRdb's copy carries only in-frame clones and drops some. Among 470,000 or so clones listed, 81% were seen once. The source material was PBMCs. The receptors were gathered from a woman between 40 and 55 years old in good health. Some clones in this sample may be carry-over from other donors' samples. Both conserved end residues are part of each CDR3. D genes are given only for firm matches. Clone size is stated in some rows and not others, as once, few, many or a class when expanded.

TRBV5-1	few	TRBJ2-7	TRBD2	CASSPSASGNYEQYF	TGCGCCAGCAGCCCTTCCGCTAGCGGAAACTACGAGCAGTACTTC
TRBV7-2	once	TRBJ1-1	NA	CASSLRTANTEAFF	TGTGCCAGCAGCTTAAGGACGGCCAACACTGAAGCTTTCTTT
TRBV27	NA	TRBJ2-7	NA	CASSPSPNTGEWYEQYF	TGTGCCAGCAGTCCCTCCCCCAACACCGGGGAGTGGTACGAGCAGTACTTC
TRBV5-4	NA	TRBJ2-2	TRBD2	CASSLNGGGTGELFF	TGTGCCAGCAGCTTGAACGGGGGAGGGACCGGGGAGCTGTTTTTT
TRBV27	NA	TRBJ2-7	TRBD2	CASSPSSGRSYEQYF	TGTGCCAGCAGTCCATCTAGCGGACGCTCCTACGAGCAGTACTTC
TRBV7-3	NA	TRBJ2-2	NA	CASSPRRANTGELFF	TGTGCCAGCAGCCCGAGGAGGGCCAACACCGGGGAGCTGTTTTTT
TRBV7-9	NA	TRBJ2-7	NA	CASTTIGRPYEQYF	TGTGCCAGCACCACAATAGGAAGGCCCTACGAGCAGTACTTC
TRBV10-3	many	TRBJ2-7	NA	CAISEGYEQYF	TGTGCCATCAGTGAAGGGTACGAGCAGTACTTC
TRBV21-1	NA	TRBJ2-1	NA	CASSKKGAEDNEQFF	TGTGCCAGCAGCAAAAAGGGGGCTGAGGACAATGAGCAGTTCTTC
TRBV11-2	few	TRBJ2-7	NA	CASSLQGSYEQYF	TGTGCCAGCAGCCTACAGGGTAGTTACGAGCAGTACTTC
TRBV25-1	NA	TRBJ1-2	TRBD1	CASSEYGTGRLPGYTF	TGTGCCAGCAGTGAATATGGGACAGGGCGTTTGCCCGGCTACACCTTC
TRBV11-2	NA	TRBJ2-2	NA	CASSSPPNTGELFF	TGTGCCAGCAGCAGCCCCCCGAACACCGGGGAGCTGTTTTTT
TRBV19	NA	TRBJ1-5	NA	CASSGRQGNQPQHF	TGTGCCAGTAGTGGGCGACAGGGCAATCAGCCCCAGCATTTT
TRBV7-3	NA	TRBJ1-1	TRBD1	CASRLDRAGNTEAFF	TGTGCCAGCAGATTGGACAGGGCGGGGAACACTGAAGCTTTCTTT
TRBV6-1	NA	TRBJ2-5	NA	CASSVLFGVEETQYF	TGTGCCAGCAGTGTACTGTTTGGGGTGGAGGAGACCCAGTACTTC
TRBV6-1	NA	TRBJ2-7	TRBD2	CASRFLVAGVYEQYF	TGTGCCAGCAGATTCCTAGTAGCGGGAGTGTACGAGCAGTACTTC
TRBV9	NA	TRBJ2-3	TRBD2	CASSPRGLAGGADTQYF	TGTGCCAGCAGCCCCAGGGGACTAGCGGGAGGAGCAGATACGCAGTATTTT
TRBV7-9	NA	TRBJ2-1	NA	CASSLRPDYGEQFF	TGTGCCAGCAGCCTCAGACCCGATTATGGTGAGCAGTTCTTC
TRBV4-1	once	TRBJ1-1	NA	CASSQYATATFF	TGCGCCAGCAGCCAATATGCGACAGCGACTTTCTTT
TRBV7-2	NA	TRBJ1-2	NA	CASSLGATYYGYTF	TGTGCCAGCAGCTTAGGGGCAACCTACTATGGCTACACCTTC
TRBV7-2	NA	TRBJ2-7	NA	CASSLDRARSYEQYF	TGTGCCAGCAGCTTAGATCGAGCCCGCTCCTACGAGCAGTACTTC
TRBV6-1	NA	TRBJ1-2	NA	CASSEDKTTGYTF	TGTGCCAGCAGTGAAGACAAAACAACTGGCTACACCTTC
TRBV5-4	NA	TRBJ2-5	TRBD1	CALGTGGRETQYF	TGTGCCCTTGGAACAGGGGGGAGAGAGACCCAGTACTTC
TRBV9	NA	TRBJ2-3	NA	CASSTGRITDTQYF	TGTGCCAGCAGCACAGGGCGGATCACAGATACGCAGTATTTT
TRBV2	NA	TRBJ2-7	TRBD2	CASRRLAGGLYEQYF	TGTGCCAGCAGGAGACTAGCGGGAGGCCTCTACGAGCAGTACTTC
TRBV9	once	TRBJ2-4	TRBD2	CASSRAGENIQYF	TGTGCCAGCAGCAGAGCGGGGGAAAACATTCAGTACTTC